Sequencing of this TCR beta chain was carried out in a study of beta chain features in type 1 diabetes. The authors reverse transcribed all of the isolated RNA, so sequencing captured expressed TCRB transcripts. Samples of naive, central memory and regulatory T cells yielded a mean of about 3.8 million reads. Using immunoSEQ multiplex PCR, the repertoire was profiled, and TCRdb retains in-frame clones only, with some absent. The sample holds 600,000 to 750,000 clones; 9.5% to 15% are singletons and the top ten take roughly 0.11%. This CDR3 contains 14 residues. Germline lookup yields CDR1 SQVTM and CDR2 ANQGSEA. The V gene lost 4 bases and the J gene lost 5 bases, with 17 bases spanning the gap. The study's findings and limits: HLA influence on TCRB rearrangement stayed unresolved here. Moderately but significantly shorter TCRB CDR3s were found in Type 1 diabetes patients in all four CD4+ subsets.

A note on this clone: The antigen is undetermined.

Material for sequencing was naive CD4+ T cells from blood. The source of this sequence is a young man with type 1 diabetes. The rearrangement joins TRBV29-1 to TRBJ2-5; unclear D gene. CDR3 sequence (DNA): TGCAGCGTTGGGTGGAATCGGGTGGGGGAGACCCAGTACTTC. Translated: CSVGWNRVGETQYF.